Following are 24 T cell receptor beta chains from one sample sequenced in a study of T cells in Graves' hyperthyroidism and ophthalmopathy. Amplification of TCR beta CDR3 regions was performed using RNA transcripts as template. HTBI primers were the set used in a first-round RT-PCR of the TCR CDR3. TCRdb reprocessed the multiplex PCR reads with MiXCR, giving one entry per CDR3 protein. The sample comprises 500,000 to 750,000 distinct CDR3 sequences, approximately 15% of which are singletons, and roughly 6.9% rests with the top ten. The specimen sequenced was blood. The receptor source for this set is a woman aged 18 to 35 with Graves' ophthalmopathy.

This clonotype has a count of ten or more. CDR3 in DNA: TGTGCCAGCTCACCCTCGGGACAGATAAATCAGCCCCAGCATTTT. It translates to CASSPSGQINQPQHF. The chain uses TRBV18 and TRBJ1-5; 7 positions match TRBD1. J was trimmed by 4 bases and V by 3 bases; bases with no gene match: 6. From germline, CDR1 is KGHSH and CDR2 LQKENI. The CDR3 has 15 residues.

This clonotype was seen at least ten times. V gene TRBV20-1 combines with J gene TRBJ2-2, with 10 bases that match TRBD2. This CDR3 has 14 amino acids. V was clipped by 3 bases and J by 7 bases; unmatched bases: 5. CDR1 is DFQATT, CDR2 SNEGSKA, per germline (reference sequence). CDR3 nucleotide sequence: TGCAGTGCTAGGTCGGCTAGCGGGAGCGGGGAGCTGTTTTTT. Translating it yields CSARSASGSGELFF.

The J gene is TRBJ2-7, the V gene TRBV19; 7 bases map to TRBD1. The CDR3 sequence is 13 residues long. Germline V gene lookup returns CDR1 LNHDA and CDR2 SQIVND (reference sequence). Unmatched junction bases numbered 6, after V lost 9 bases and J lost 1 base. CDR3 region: CASDLGQSYEQYF. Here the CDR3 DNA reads TGTGCCAGCGACTTGGGACAGTCCTACGAGCAGTACTTC.

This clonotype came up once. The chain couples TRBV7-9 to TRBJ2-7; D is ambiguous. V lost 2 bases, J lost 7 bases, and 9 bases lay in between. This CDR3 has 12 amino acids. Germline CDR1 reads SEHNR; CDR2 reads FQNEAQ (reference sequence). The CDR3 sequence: CASSLIAAEQYF. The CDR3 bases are TGTGCCAGCAGCTTAATCGCCGCAGAGCAGTACTTC.

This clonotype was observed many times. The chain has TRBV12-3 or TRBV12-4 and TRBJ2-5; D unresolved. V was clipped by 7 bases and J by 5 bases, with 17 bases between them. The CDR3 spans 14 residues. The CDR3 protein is CASTTSRVRETQYF. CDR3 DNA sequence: TGTGCCAGCACCACCTCTAGGGTGAGGGAGACCCAGTACTTC.

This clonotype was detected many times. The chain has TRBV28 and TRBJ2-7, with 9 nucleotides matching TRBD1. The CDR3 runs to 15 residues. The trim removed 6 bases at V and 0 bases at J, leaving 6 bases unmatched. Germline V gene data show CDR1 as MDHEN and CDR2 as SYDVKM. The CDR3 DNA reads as TGTGCCAGCAGGGGAGGACAGGGGAGCTCCTACGAGCAGTACTTC. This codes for CASRGGQGSSYEQYF.

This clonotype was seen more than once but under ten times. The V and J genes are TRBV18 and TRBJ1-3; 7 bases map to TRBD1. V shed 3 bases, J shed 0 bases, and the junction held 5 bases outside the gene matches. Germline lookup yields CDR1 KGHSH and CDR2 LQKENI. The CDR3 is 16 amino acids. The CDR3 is CASSPPGTVSGNTIYF. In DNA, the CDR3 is TGTGCCAGCTCACCCCCAGGGACAGTCTCTGGAAACACCATATATTTT.

CDR3 nucleotides: TGTGCCAGTAGTATAGTATCCGGACTGTTCGGGGTAGGCTACACCTTC. Encoded protein: CASSIVSGLFGVGYTF. The chain has TRBV19 and TRBJ1-2; D not resolved. Trimming stripped 1 base from V and 8 bases from J, with 20 bases between. This CDR3 spans 16 amino acids. CDR1 and CDR2 from the germline V gene are LNHDA and SQIVND (reference sequence).

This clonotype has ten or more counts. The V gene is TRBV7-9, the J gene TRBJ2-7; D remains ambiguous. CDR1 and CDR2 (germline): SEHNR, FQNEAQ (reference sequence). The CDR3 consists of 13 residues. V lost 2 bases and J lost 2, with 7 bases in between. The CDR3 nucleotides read TGTGCCAGCAGCTTAACAGAGGCCTACGAGCAGTACTTC. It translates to CASSLTEAYEQYF.

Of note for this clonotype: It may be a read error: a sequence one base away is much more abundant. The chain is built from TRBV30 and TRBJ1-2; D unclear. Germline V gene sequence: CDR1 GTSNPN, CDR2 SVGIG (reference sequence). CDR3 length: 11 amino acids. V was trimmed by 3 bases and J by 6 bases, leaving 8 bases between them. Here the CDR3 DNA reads TGTGCCTGGAGACGGCGGAATGGCTACACCTTC. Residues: CAWRRRNGYTF.

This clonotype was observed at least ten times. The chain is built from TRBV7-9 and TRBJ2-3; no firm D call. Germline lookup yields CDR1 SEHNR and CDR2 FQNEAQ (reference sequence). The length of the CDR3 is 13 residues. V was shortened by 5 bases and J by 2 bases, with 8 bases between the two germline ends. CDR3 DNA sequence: TGTGCCAGCAGCCACTCTGCCACAGATACGCAGTATTTT. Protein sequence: CASSHSATDTQYF.

The CDR3 coding sequence is TGCGCCAGCAGCCAAGCCACTGAGGGGACAGATACGCAGTATTTT. It yields the protein CASSQATEGTDTQYF. V is TRBV4-3 and J is TRBJ2-3; either TRBD1 or TRBD2 may supply D (5 bases each). The CDR3 has 15 residues. V dropped 1 base and J dropped 3 bases, with 11 bases sitting between them. Germline loops: CDR1 LGHNA, CDR2 YSLEER.

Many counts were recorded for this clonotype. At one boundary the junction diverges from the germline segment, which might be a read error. The CDR3 DNA follows: TGTGCCGGCAGCTTCGGGAATGAGCAGTTCTTC. This codes for CAGSFGNEQFF. The chain uses TRBV5-6 and TRBJ2-1; D remains ambiguous. The CDR3 loop spans 11 amino acids. CDR1 is SGHDT, CDR2 YYEEEE, per germline.

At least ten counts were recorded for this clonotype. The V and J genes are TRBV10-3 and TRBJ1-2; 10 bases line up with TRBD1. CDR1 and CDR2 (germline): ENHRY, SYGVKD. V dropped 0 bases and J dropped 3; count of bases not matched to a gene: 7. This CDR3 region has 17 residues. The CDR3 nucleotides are TGTGCCATCAGTGAGTCTCCCTCCGGGACAGGGGACTATGGCTACACCTTC. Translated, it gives CAISESPSGTGDYGYTF.

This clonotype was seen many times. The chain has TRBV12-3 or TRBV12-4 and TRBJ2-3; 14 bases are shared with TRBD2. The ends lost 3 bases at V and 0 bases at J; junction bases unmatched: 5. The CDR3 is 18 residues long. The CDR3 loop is CASSFGTSGSSSTDTQYF. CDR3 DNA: TGTGCCAGCAGTTTCGGGACTAGCGGGAGCTCTAGCACAGATACGCAGTATTTT.

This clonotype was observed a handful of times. CDR3: CASSFIGIMSYTF. The CDR3 DNA reads TGCGCCAGCAGCTTCATAGGGATTATGAGCTACACCTTC. This sequence joins TRBV5-1 and TRBJ1-2; D is unresolved. V was cut by 2 bases and J by 9 bases, with 14 bases left in between. This CDR3 contains 13 residues. Germline V gene sequence: CDR1 SGHRS, CDR2 YFSETQ.

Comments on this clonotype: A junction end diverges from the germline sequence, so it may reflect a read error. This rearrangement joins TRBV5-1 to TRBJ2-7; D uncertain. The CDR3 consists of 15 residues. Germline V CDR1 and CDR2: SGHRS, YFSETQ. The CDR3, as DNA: TGCGCCAGCGGCTTGGAAAGGCCGGGTTCCTACGAGCAGTACTTC. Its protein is CASGLERPGSYEQYF.

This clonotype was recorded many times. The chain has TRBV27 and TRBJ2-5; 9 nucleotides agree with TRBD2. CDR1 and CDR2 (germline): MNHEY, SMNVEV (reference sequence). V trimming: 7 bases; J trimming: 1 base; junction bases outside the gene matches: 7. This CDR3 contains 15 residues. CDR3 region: CASNEGSGGQETQYF. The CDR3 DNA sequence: TGTGCCAGCAACGAAGGTAGCGGGGGCCAAGAGACCCAGTACTTC.

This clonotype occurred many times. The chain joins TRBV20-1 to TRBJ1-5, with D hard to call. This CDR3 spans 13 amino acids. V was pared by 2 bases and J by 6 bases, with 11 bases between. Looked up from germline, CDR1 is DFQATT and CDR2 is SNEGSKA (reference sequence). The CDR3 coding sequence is TGCAGTGCTAGAAACCGAGCGGGTCAGCCCCAGCATTTT. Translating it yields CSARNRAGQPQHF.

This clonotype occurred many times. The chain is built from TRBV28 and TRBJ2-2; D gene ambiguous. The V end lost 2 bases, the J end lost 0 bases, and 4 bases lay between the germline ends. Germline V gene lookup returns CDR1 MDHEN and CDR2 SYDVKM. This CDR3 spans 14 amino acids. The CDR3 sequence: CASSLKANTGELFF. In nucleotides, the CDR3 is TGTGCCAGCAGTTTAAAGGCGAACACCGGGGAGCTGTTTTTT. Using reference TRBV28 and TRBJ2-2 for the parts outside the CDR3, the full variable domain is DVKVTQSSRYLVKRTGEKVFLECVQDMDHENMFWYRQDPGLGLRLIYFSYDVKMKEKGDIPEGYSVSREKKERFSLILESASTNQTSMYLCASSLKANTGELFFGEGSRLTVL.

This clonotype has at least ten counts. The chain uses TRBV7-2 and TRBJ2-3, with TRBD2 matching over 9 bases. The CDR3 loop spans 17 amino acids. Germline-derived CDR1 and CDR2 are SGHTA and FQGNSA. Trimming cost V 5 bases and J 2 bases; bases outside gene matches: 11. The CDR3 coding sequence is TGTGCCAGCAGCGTAAGGGTCCGACTAGCGGCCACAGATACGCAGTATTTT. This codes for CASSVRVRLAATDTQYF.

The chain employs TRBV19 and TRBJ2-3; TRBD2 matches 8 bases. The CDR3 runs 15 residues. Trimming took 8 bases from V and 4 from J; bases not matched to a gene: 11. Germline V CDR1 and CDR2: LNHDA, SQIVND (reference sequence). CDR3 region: CASLSGAGVSDTQYF. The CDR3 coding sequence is TGTGCCAGTCTGAGTGGAGCGGGAGTATCAGATACGCAGTATTTT.

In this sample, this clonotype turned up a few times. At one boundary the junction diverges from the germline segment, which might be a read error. The CDR3 loop reads CASSLDNGLAGWLSASHNEQFF. As DNA, the CDR3 is TGCGCCAGCAGCTTGGACAATGGGTTAGCGGGCTGGCTCAGCGCCTCCCACAATGAGCAGTTCTTC. This rearrangement joins TRBV5-1 to TRBJ2-1; the match to TRBD2 covers 7 bases. This CDR3 spans 22 amino acids. Germline lookup yields CDR1 SGHRS and CDR2 YFSETQ.

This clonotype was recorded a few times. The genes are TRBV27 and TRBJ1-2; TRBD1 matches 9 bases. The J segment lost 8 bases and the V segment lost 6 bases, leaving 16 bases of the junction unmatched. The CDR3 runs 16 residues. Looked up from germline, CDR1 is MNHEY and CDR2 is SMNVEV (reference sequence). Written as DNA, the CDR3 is TGTGCCAGCAGGCTTACCGGGACAGGGAACTCGGGCGGCTACACCTTC. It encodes CASRLTGTGNSGGYTF.